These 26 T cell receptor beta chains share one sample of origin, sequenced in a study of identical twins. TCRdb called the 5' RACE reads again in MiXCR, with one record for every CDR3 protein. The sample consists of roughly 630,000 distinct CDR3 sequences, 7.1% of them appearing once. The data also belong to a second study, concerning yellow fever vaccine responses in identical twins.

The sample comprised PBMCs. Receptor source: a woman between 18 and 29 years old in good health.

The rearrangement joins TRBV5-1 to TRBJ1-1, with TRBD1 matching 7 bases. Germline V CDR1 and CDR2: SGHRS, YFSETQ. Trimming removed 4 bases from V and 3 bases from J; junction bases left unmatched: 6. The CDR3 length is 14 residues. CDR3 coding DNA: TGCGCCAGCAGCCAACAGGGGAGGCACACTGAAGCTTTCTTT. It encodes CASSQQGRHTEAFF.

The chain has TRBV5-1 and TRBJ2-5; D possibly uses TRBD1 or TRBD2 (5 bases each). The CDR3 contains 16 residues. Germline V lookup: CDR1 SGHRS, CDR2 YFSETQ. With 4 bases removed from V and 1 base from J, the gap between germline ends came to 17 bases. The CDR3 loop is CASSNVRGSTQETQYF. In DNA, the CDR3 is TGCGCCAGCAGCAACGTCCGGGGCTCCACCCAAGAGACCCAGTACTTC.

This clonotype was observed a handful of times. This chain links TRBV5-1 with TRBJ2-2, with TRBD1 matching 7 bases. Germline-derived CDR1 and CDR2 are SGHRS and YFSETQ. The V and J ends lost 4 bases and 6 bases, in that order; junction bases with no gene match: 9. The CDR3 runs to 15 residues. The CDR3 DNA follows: TGCGCCAGCAGCACAGGGACAGTTTTCGCCGGGGAGCTGTTTTTT. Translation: CASSTGTVFAGELFF.

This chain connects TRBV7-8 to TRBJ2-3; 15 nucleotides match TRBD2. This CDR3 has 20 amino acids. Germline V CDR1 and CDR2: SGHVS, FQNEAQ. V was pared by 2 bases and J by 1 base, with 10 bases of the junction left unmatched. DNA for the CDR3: TGTGCCAGCAGCTTATTTTCGGGACTAGCGGGGGGTGTGGGCACAGATACGCAGTATTTT. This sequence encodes CASSLFSGLAGGVGTDTQYF.

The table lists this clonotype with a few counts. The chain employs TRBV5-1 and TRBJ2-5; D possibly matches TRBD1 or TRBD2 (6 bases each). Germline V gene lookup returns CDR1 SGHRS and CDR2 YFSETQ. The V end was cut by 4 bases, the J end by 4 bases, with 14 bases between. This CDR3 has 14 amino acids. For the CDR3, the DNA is TGCGCCAGCAGCCCCGGAGGGGGGAGAGAGACCCAGTACTTC. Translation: CASSPGGGRETQYF.

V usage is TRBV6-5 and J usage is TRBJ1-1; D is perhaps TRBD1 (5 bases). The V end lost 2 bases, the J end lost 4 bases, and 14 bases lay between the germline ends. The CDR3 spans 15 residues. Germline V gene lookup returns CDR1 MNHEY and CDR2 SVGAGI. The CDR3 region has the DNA TGTGCCAGCAGTTACGGGTCGAGGGGAAGCACTGAAGCTTTCTTT. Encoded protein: CASSYGSRGSTEAFF.

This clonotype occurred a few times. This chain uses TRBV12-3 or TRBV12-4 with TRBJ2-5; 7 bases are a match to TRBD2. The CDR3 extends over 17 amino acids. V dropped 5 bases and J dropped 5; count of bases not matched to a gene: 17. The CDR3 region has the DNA TGTGCCAGCAGTACGCGGACTAGTAGGGGAGCGGAGGAGACCCAGTACTTC. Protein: CASSTRTSRGAEETQYF.

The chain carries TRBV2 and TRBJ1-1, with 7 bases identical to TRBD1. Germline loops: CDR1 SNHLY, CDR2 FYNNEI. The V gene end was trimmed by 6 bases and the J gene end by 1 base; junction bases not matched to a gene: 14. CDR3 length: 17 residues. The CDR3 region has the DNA TGTGCCAGCAGCGAGGCAATATGGGGACAGAAGAACACTGAAGCTTTCTTT. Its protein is CASSEAIWGQKNTEAFF. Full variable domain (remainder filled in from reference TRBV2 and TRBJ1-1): EPEVTQTPSHQVTQMGQEVILRCVPISNHLYFYWYRQILGQKVEFLVSFYNNEISEKSEIFDDQFSVERPDGSNFTLKIRSTKLEDSAMYFCASSEAIWGQKNTEAFFGQGTRLTVV.

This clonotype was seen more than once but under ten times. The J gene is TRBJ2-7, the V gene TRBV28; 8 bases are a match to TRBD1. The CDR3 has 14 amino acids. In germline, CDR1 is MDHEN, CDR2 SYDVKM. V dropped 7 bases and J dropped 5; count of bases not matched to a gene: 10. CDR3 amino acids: CASTARQGTHEQYF. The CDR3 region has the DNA TGTGCCAGCACCGCCCGACAGGGGACCCACGAGCAGTACTTC.

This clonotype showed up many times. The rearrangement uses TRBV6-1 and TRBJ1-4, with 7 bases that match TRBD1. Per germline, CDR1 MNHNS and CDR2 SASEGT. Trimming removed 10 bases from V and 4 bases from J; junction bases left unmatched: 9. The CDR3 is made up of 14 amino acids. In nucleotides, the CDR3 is TGTGCCACAGGGGGGGGGCTTATTAATGAAAAACTGTTTTTT. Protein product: CATGGGLINEKLFF.

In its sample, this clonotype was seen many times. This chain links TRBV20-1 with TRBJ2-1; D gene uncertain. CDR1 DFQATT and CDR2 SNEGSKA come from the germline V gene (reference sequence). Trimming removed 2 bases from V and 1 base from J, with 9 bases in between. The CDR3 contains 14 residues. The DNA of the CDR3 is TGCAGTGCTAGACCGTACCAATCCTACAATGAGCAGTTCTTC. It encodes CSARPYQSYNEQFF.

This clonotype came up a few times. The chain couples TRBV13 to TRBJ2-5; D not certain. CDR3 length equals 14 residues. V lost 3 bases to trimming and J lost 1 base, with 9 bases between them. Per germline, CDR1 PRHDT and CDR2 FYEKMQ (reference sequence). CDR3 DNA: TGTGCCAGCAGCTTCGGTGGCTTCCAAGAGACCCAGTACTTC. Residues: CASSFGGFQETQYF.

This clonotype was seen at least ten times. The CDR3 loop is CAKHFGGNQPQHF. CDR3 coding DNA: TGCGCCAAGCATTTTGGGGGGAATCAGCCCCAGCATTTT. The chain uses TRBV5-1 and TRBJ1-5, with a tentative D call TRBD1 (5 bases). This CDR3 region has 13 residues. The V and J ends lost 9 bases and 4 bases respectively, with 14 bases between them. The V gene's germline CDR1 is SGHRS and CDR2 YFSETQ.

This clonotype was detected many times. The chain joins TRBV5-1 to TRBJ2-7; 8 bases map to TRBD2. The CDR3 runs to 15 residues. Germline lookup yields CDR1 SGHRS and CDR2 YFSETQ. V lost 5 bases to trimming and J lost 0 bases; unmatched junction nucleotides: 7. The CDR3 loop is CASREGSGNSYEQYF. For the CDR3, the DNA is TGCGCCAGCAGGGAGGGTAGCGGGAACTCCTACGAGCAGTACTTC.

CDR3 in amino acids: CAISEGGRLINEQYF. The CDR3 nucleotides are TGTGCCATCAGTGAGGGCGGACGGCTCATAAACGAGCAGTACTTC. The J gene is TRBJ2-7, the V gene TRBV10-3; D unresolved. The CDR3 runs 15 residues. Germline V gene data show CDR1 as ENHRY and CDR2 as SYGVKD. Trimming took 2 bases from V and 5 from J, leaving 16 bases between them.

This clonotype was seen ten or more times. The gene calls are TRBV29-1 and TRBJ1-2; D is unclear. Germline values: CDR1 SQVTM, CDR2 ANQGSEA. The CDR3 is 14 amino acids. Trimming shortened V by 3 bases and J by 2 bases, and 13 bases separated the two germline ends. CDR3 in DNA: TGCAGCGTTGACGGGCAGAATACGAACTATGGCTACACCTTC. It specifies CSVDGQNTNYGYTF.

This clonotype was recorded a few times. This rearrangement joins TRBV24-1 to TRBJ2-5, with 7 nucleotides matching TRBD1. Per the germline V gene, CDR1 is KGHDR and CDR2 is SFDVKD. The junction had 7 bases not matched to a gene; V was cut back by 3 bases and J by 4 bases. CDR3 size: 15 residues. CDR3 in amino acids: CATSDPGTEGETQYF. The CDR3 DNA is TGTGCCACCAGTGATCCCGGGACAGAAGGAGAGACCCAGTACTTC.

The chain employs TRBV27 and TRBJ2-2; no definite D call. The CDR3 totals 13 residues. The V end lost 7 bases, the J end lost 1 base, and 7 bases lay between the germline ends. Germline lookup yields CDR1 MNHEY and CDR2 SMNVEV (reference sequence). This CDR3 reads CASMGLNTGELFF. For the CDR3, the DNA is TGTGCCAGCATGGGTCTGAACACCGGGGAGCTGTTTTTT.

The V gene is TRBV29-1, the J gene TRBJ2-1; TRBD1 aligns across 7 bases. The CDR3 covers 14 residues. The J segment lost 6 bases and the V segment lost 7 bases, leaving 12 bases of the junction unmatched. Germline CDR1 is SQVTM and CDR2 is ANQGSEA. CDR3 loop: CSAHRQGGSNEQFF. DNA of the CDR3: TGCAGCGCACATCGACAGGGTGGAAGCAATGAGCAGTTCTTC.

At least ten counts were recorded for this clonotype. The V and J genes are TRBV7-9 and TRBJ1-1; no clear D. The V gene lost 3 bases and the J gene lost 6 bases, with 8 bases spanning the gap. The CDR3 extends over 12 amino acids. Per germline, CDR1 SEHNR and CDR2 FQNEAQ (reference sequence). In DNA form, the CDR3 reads TGTGCCAGCAGCTTTAGTGTGGCTGAAGCTTTCTTT. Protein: CASSFSVAEAFF.

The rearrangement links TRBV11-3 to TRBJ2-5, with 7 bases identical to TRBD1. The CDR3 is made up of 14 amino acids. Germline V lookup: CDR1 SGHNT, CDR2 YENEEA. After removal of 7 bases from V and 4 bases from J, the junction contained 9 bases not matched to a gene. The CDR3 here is CASTQLGDRETQYF. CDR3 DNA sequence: TGTGCCAGCACCCAACTAGGGGACAGAGAGACCCAGTACTTC.

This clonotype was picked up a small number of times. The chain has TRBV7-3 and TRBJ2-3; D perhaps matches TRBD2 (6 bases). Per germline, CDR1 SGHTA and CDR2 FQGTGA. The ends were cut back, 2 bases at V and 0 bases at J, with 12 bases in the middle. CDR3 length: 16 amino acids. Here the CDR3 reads CASSLSGGRSTDTQYF. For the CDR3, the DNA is TGTGCCAGCAGCTTATCCGGGGGAAGAAGCACAGATACGCAGTATTTT.

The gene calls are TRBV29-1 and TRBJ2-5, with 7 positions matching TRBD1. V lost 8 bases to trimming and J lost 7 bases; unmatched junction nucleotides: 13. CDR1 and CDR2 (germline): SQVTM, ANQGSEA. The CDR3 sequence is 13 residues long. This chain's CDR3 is CSLRQGGSGTQYF. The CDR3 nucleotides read TGCAGCCTGAGACAGGGCGGTTCAGGGACCCAGTACTTC.

The DNA for the CDR3 is TGTGCCAGTAGTATGAAGGGGGCGTCGGTCTACGAGCAGTACTTC. Translated: CASSMKGASVYEQYF. The chain is built from TRBV19 and TRBJ2-7; 7 nucleotides line up with TRBD1. Germline V gene data show CDR1 as LNHDA and CDR2 as SQIVND (reference sequence). This CDR3 contains 15 residues. The ends lost 3 bases at V and 3 bases at J; junction bases unmatched: 8. Together with reference TRBV19 and TRBJ2-7, the CDR3 gives the full variable domain: DGGITQSPKYLFRKEGQNVTLSCEQNLNHDAMYWYRQDPGQGLRLIYYSQIVNDFQKGDIAEGYSVSREKKESFPLTVTSAQKNPTAFYLCASSMKGASVYEQYFGPGTRLTVT.

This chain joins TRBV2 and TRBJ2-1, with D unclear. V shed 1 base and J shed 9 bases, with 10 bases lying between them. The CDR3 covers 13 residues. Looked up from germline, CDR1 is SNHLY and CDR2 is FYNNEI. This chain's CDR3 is CASSEVVVSEQFF. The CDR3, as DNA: TGTGCCAGCAGTGAAGTTGTGGTTTCTGAGCAGTTCTTC. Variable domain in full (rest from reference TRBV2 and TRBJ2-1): EPEVTQTPSHQVTQMGQEVILRCVPISNHLYFYWYRQILGQKVEFLVSFYNNEISEKSEIFDDQFSVERPDGSNFTLKIRSTKLEDSAMYFCASSEVVVSEQFFGPGTRLTVL.

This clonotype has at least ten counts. The CDR3 reads CASSLQQGPYEQYF. In DNA form, the CDR3 reads TGTGCCAGCAGTTTGCAACAGGGCCCCTACGAGCAGTACTTC. The J gene is TRBJ2-7, the V gene TRBV12-3 or TRBV12-4, with a tentative D call TRBD1 (6 bases). CDR3 length equals 14 residues. Trimming cost V 3 bases and J 2 bases, with 11 bases left between them.